The 22 T cell receptor beta chains given below trace back to one sample, sequenced in a study of blood T cell repertoires in COVID-19. Clones were sequenced by immunoSEQ multiplex PCR, and TCRdb holds only the in-frame ones, with some missing. The sample has approximately 230,000 clones, 70% to 85% seen once; the top ten hold 4.9%. The source material was peripheral blood. These receptors were obtained from a woman aged 80 or older with active or convalescent COVID-19.

This chain links TRBV29-1 with TRBJ1-1; D perhaps matches TRBD1 (6 bases). The CDR3 totals 13 residues. In germline, CDR1 is SQVTM, CDR2 ANQGSEA. The DNA for the CDR3 is TGCACCTATTTGGCGACAGGGAACACTGAAGCTTTCTTT. Translated, it gives CTYLATGNTEAFF.

This chain joins TRBV4-1 and TRBJ1-2, with a tentative D call TRBD1 (5 bases). The germline CDR1 and CDR2 sequences are MGHRA and YSYEKL. V was cut by 1 base and J by 5 bases, with 14 bases left in between. This CDR3 contains 15 residues. The CDR3 region has the DNA TGCGCCAGCAGCCAAGTCAGCTCGGGGGTGTATGGCTACACCTTC. Translating it yields CASSQVSSGVYGYTF.

This clone has only one observation. The DNA for the CDR3 is TGTGCCAGCAGCTTAGGGTTAGCGGCGGAGACCCAGTACTTC. Translation gives CASSLGLAAETQYF. The V and J genes are TRBV7-9 and TRBJ2-5; tentatively, D is TRBD2 (6 bases). The CDR3 contains 14 residues. Looked up from germline, CDR1 is SEHNR and CDR2 is FQNEAQ (reference sequence). The V end was cut by 1 base, the J end by 5 bases, with 11 bases between.

The chain links TRBV4-2 to TRBJ2-1; 8 bases map to TRBD2. Looked up from germline, CDR1 is LGHNA and CDR2 is YNFKEQ. The CDR3 runs 16 residues. V lost 0 bases, J lost 3 bases, and 4 bases stayed unmatched. The CDR3 is CASSQEITSGYNEQFF. The CDR3 DNA follows: TGTGCCAGCAGCCAAGAAATAACTAGCGGCTACAATGAGCAGTTCTTC.

CDR3 nucleotide sequence: TGCGCCAGCAGCTTGGATGGACAGGGGTACACTGAAGCTTTCTTT. It is translated as CASSLDGQGYTEAFF. V gene TRBV5-1 combines with J gene TRBJ1-1; TRBD1 matches 9 bases. Per germline, CDR1 SGHRS and CDR2 YFSETQ. With 0 bases clipped from V and 3 bases from J, the junction kept 3 bases outside the gene matches. CDR3 length: 15 residues.

This clone was seen just once. This chain joins TRBV19 and TRBJ2-1; 8 bases match TRBD2. The CDR3 sequence is 24 residues long. Losses at the gene ends were 3 bases for V and 3 bases for J; bases not matched to a gene: 31. CDR1 is LNHDA, CDR2 SQIVND, per germline (reference sequence). The DNA of the CDR3 is TGTGCCAGTAGTATGTGGTATGGTGGTAGGGAGATTCAGCGGGAGTTGCTTGGCTACAATGAGCAGTTCTTC. As protein: CASSMWYGGREIQRELLGYNEQFF.

The V call is TRBV3-1 (or the pseudogene TRBV3-2), the J call TRBJ1-3; 8 bases are a match to TRBD1. Germline loops: CDR1 LGHDT, CDR2 YNNKEL (reference sequence). This CDR3 has 16 residues. Trimming cost V 1 base and J 3 bases; bases outside gene matches: 5. DNA for the CDR3: TGTGCCAGCAGCCAAGGGAGGACAGGGTATGGAAACACCATATATTTT. Its protein product is CASSQGRTGYGNTIYF.

J is TRBJ2-1 and V is TRBV11-2; 9 nucleotides agree with TRBD2. V was pared by 8 bases and J by 3 bases, with 8 bases of the junction left unmatched. Germline CDR1 and CDR2: SGHAT and FQNNGV. The CDR3 spans 15 residues. DNA of the CDR3: TGTGCCAGCGGCGTTCGCGGGGGGGACTACAATGAGCAGTTCTTC. The encoded protein is CASGVRGGDYNEQFF.

The chain links TRBV28 to TRBJ2-1; 9 positions agree with TRBD2. Unmatched junction bases numbered 13, after V lost 4 bases and J lost 0 bases. This CDR3 is 19 amino acids long. Looked up from germline, CDR1 is MDHEN and CDR2 is SYDVKM. The CDR3 sequence: CASSSLLGTSRNSYNEQFF. The CDR3 bases are TGTGCCAGCAGTTCCCTGTTGGGGACTAGCCGAAACTCCTACAATGAGCAGTTCTTC. The variable domain in full, completed from reference TRBV28 and TRBJ2-1, reads DVKVTQSSRYLVKRTGEKVFLECVQDMDHENMFWYRQDPGLGLRLIYFSYDVKMKEKGDIPEGYSVSREKKERFSLILESASTNQTSMYLCASSSLLGTSRNSYNEQFFGPGTRLTVL.

This clone was detected only once. The chain joins TRBV3-1 (or the pseudogene TRBV3-2) to TRBJ1-6; TRBD1 aligns across 8 bases. V trimming: 1 base; J trimming: 9 bases; junction bases outside the gene matches: 5. This CDR3 region has 15 residues. Germline CDR1 and CDR2: LGHDT and YNNKEL (reference sequence). The CDR3 DNA is TGTGCCAGCAGCCAAGCGACAGGGGTGGTTTCACCCCTCCACTTT. It specifies CASSQATGVVSPLHF.

The chain is built from TRBV11-2 and TRBJ2-7; tentatively, D is TRBD1 (5 bases). Germline CDR1 SGHAT, CDR2 FQNNGV. The CDR3 totals 14 residues. The germline V and J ends were trimmed by 0 bases and 3 bases, with 9 bases remaining between them. The CDR3 loop is CASSLEPGRYEQYF. CDR3 DNA: TGTGCCAGCAGCTTAGAGCCAGGGCGCTACGAGCAGTACTTC.

The chain joins TRBV7-2 to TRBJ1-6, with 8 bases aligning to TRBD1. The CDR3 has 16 amino acids. CDR1 and CDR2 from the germline V gene are SGHTA and FQGNSA. The V segment lost 1 base and the J segment 4 bases; nucleotides outside the gene matches: 3. The CDR3, as DNA: TGTGCCAGCAGCTTAGGACAGGGGCTTTATAATTCACCCCTCCACTTT. This gives the protein CASSLGQGLYNSPLHF.

V gene TRBV9 combines with J gene TRBJ1-6, with D possibly matching TRBD1 (6 bases). Germline V lookup: CDR1 SGDLS, CDR2 YYNGEE. The CDR3 sequence is 16 residues long. Trimming removed 1 base at V and 10 bases at J, with 18 bases between. CDR3 region: CASSVTGQGYRSPLHF. As DNA, the CDR3 is TGTGCCAGCAGCGTAACCGGGCAGGGGTACAGGTCACCCCTCCACTTT.

CDR3 sequence: CASSLDAGGTEAFF. CDR3 DNA sequence: TGCGCCAGCAGCTTGGATGCGGGAGGGACTGAAGCTTTCTTT. The J gene is TRBJ1-1, the V gene TRBV5-1; D call uncertain. The CDR3 covers 14 residues. Germline V gives CDR1 SGHRS, CDR2 YFSETQ. The V end was cut by 0 bases, the J end by 5 bases, with 11 bases between.

The chain is built from TRBV6-1 and TRBJ1-6; D is perhaps TRBD1 (5 bases). The V and J ends lost 1 base and 4 bases respectively, with 11 bases between them. This CDR3 spans 16 amino acids. Germline CDR1 MNHNS, CDR2 SASEGT. CDR3 protein: CASSEVTTAYNSPLHF. DNA of the CDR3: TGTGCCAGCAGTGAAGTTACGACAGCTTATAATTCACCCCTCCACTTT.

The chain couples TRBV6-6 to TRBJ2-3; D is perhaps TRBD2 (6 bases). In germline, CDR1 is MNHNY, CDR2 SVGAGI (reference sequence). Trimming left V 0 bases short and J 14 bases short, with 12 bases between. The CDR3 consists of 12 residues. The DNA for the CDR3 is TGTGCCAGCAGTTACTCAACGGGAGATATGTATTTT. Its translation: CASSYSTGDMYF.

The chain recombines TRBV7-2 with TRBJ2-7; a weak D match, TRBD2 (6 bases). The CDR3 has 13 amino acids. Germline values: CDR1 SGHTA, CDR2 FQGNSA. Trimming left V 2 bases short and J 3 bases short, with 8 bases between. The CDR3 nucleotides are TGTGCCAGCAGCTTACTAGCGATCTACGAGCAGTACTTC. Its protein is CASSLLAIYEQYF.

In this sample, this clone turned up a few times. The J gene is TRBJ2-1, the V gene TRBV11-3; 12 nucleotides match TRBD2. The germline CDR1 and CDR2 sequences are SGHNT and YENEEA. CDR3 length: 17 residues. Trimming at V came to 1 base and at J to 5 bases, leaving 6 bases not matched to a gene. CDR3: CASSLGSGLAGNNEQFF. The CDR3, as DNA: TGTGCCAGCAGCTTAGGGTCAGGACTAGCGGGAAACAATGAGCAGTTCTTC.

The CDR3 sequence: CASTRTGEQFF. In DNA, the CDR3 is TGTGCCAGCACCAGGACTGGTGAGCAGTTCTTC. The chain employs TRBV12-3 or TRBV12-4 and TRBJ2-1; D is perhaps TRBD2 (5 bases). V shed 7 bases and J shed 9 bases, with 10 bases lying between them. There are 11 residues in the CDR3.

The chain combines TRBV11-2 with TRBJ2-7; 11 bases match TRBD1. The CDR3 covers 14 residues. V gave up 5 bases and J gave up 3 bases; unmatched junction bases: 3. Germline V gene sequence: CDR1 SGHAT, CDR2 FQNNGV. The CDR3 here is CASSRGQGVYEQYF. In DNA form, the CDR3 reads TGTGCCAGCAGCAGGGGACAGGGGGTCTACGAGCAGTACTTC. Complete variable domain (other parts from reference TRBV11-2 and TRBJ2-7): EAGVAQSPRYKIIEKRQSVAFWCNPISGHATLYWYQQILGQGPKLLIQFQNNGVVDDSQLPKDRFSAERLKGVDSTLKIQPAKLEDSAVYLCASSRGQGVYEQYFGPGTRLTVT.

The rearrangement uses TRBV28 and TRBJ1-2, with D perhaps TRBD1 (5 bases). With 5 bases removed from V and 4 bases from J, the gap between germline ends came to 14 bases. CDR1 MDHEN and CDR2 SYDVKM come from the germline V gene. The CDR3 consists of 14 residues. The CDR3 sequence is CASSPLDGGYGYTF. CDR3 sequence (DNA): TGTGCCAGCAGTCCACTAGACGGGGGCTATGGCTACACCTTC.

This clone was observed a handful of times. The rearrangement uses TRBV4-2 and TRBJ2-1, with 9 bases identical to TRBD2. After removal of 4 bases from V and 8 bases from J, the junction contained 15 bases not matched to a gene. There are 17 residues in the CDR3. The germline V gene encodes CDR1 LGHNA and CDR2 YNFKEQ. CDR3 protein: CASSPRSFSGSSDEQFF. The CDR3 DNA is TGTGCCAGCAGCCCCCGGTCGTTTAGCGGGAGTAGCGATGAGCAGTTCTTC.